The entry that follows covers one TCR beta chain sequence. Its target is not known. The data were taken from a study of siplizumab effects on memory and regulatory T cells. Study-wide findings and caveats: Memory cells seemed less diverse than naive T cells, which seemed major alloresponse contributors.

Germline loops: CDR1 SGHVS, CDR2 FQNEAQ. V shed 5 bases, J shed 2 bases, and the junction held 9 bases outside the gene matches. The CDR3 covers 16 residues. Some clones are missing from TCRdb's copy, which holds only in-frame ones; the method was immunoSEQ multiplex PCR. This table holds 97,000 or so clones, about 93% found once. Sequences were obtained from CD4+ T cells sorted from blood. The source is a human donor in good health. The chain links TRBV7-8 to TRBJ1-1, with 9 bases that match TRBD1. CDR3 residues: CASSPRGQGINTEAFF. Written as DNA, the CDR3 is TGTGCCAGCAGCCCTAGGGGACAGGGCATAAACACTGAAGCTTTCTTT.